This T cell receptor beta chain comes out of a study of T cell changes during pregnancy in multiple sclerosis. The CDR3 contains 14 residues. Germline loops: CDR1 MNHEY, CDR2 SVGAGI. After removal of 5 bases from V and 7 bases from J, the junction contained 7 bases not matched to a gene. Some clones are missing from TCRdb's copy, which holds only in-frame ones; the method was immunoSEQ multiplex PCR. The sample lists roughly 40,000 clones, approximately 92% occurring once. The sequencing used CD4+ T cells from peripheral blood mononuclear cells, collected after pregnancy. The V gene is TRBV6-5, the J gene TRBJ1-2; TRBD1 aligns across 10 bases. The sequence was collected from a female donor in good health, enrolled as a control in a pregnancy study. The CDR3 coding sequence is TGTGCCAGCAGTCAAACCCGGGACAGGGGTGGCTACACCTTC. The encoded protein is CASSQTRDRGGYTF.